This T cell receptor (beta chain) comes out of a study of cytomegalovirus exposure and HLA in healthy donors (dated by TCRdb to about 2017). Concerning the study at large: According to a later analysis, the roughly 120 validation repertoires were produced on the same platform as the 600 to 850 repertoires of the first cohort. The aim of the study was to test whether cataloging public T cell receptors could identify signatures of past pathogen exposure. In addition to the first cohort of several hundred subjects, a separate validation cohort of around 110 different subjects was used. To predict cytomegalovirus infection status, the study brought together high-throughput TCR immunosequencing, statistical association of individual TCRs with disease status, and machine learning.

A note on this clone: The antigen this receptor binds is unknown. Base quality data are lacking; no much larger clone is found one base away.

The method was the immunoSEQ multiplex PCR assay. In the original analysis: A statistical classification framework was built for diagnosing cytomegalovirus status from the catalog of TCR beta chain sequences. Drawn from immuneACCESS, this table holds only the in-frame rearrangements with V and J called that TCRdb kept. Clones are partly lost; checked studies trace under half to an unresolved V gene and leave the rest unexplained. D and trimming come from the DNA, and the V and J calls and clone size come from that table. The sample contains fewer than 200,000 clones, about 90% of them found a single time. About 3% of the sample lies in the top ten. The CDR3 has 12 amino acids, counting the end cysteine and phenylalanine. Only the CDR3 portion is preserved as DNA: 36 bases, with reading frame beginning at the first base. Trimming removed 5 bases from V and 3 bases from J, leaving 7 bases between the germline ends. The germline V gene (reference sequence) gives CDR1 as LNHDA and CDR2 as SQIVND.

Donors formed part of the validation cohort, which comprised about 130 subjects and was distinct from the first cohort of several hundred subjects. Study-wide findings and limitations: While some public TCRs were present in many individuals, most TCR sequences turned up only very rarely across donors. Cytomegalovirus status was reported to be diagnosed by the classifier with high specificity and sensitivity in both the original and validation cohorts. The authors suggested that the approach could potentially be generalized to other disease states and immunological phenotypes. A total of around 150 TCR beta chains were listed by the study as associated with cytomegalovirus. Of the cluster scores, about 94% were above 0 in a later analysis, which found that TCRs clustered in the first cohort also tended to co-occur in the 120 validation repertoires. All 120 or so repertoires were used to score co-occurrence in the validation cohort in a later analysis, because that analysis had no HLA typing for the cohort. Three of the identified cytomegalovirus-associated TCR beta chains were confirmed in vitro to be specific for cytomegalovirus antigens.

Specimen: PBMCs. Recombination joined TRBV19 with TRBJ1-1; no D gene call is confident. This sequence was found in a woman younger than 30 in good health and CMV-seropositive. The base sequence is TGTGCCAGTAGTGGGAGGGACACTGAAGCTTTCTTT. It specifies CASSGRDTEAFF.